A single sample gave rise to the 12 T cell receptor beta chains below, sequenced in a study of T cells in Graves' hyperthyroidism and ophthalmopathy. TCR beta CDR3 regions were amplified from RNA. RT-PCR in the first round (using the HTBI primer set) targeted the TCR CDR3. TCRdb re-called the multiplex PCR reads with MiXCR, one entry per CDR3 protein. The table has 150,000 or so distinct CDR3 sequences, roughly a fifth seen once. Material for sequencing was blood. Receptors originate from a woman between 45 and 60 years old with Graves' hyperthyroidism that later progressed to Graves' ophthalmopathy.

This clonotype was seen more than once but under ten times. J is TRBJ1-4 and V is TRBV6-5; D not certain. Looked up from germline, CDR1 is MNHEY and CDR2 is SVGAGI. V was pared by 2 bases and J by 3 bases, with 13 bases between. There are 16 residues in the CDR3. The CDR3 bases are TGTGCCAGCAGTTACGGTGGGGTCGGGTCTAATGAAAAACTGTTTTTT. As protein: CASSYGGVGSNEKLFF.

This chain links TRBV20-1 with TRBJ2-3; maybe TRBD2 (6 bases). V lost 7 bases to trimming and J lost 0 bases, with 20 bases between them. The CDR3 spans 16 residues. CDR1 DFQATT and CDR2 SNEGSKA come from the germline V gene (reference sequence). For the CDR3, the DNA is TGCAGTGTTTCCGGGACTGGCGGAGCGAGCACAGATACGCAGTATTTT. Protein: CSVSGTGGASTDTQYF.

The V and J genes are TRBV6-6 and TRBJ2-2; D gene uncertain. Trimming cost V 0 bases and J 6 bases, with 14 bases left between them. The CDR3 has 16 amino acids. CDR1 and CDR2 (germline): MNHNY, SVGAGI (reference sequence). The CDR3 loop reads CASSYSRRTKAGELFF. The CDR3 region has the DNA TGTGCCAGCAGTTACTCGCGGAGAACCAAGGCCGGGGAGCTGTTTTTT.

The table lists this clonotype with many counts. The chain couples TRBV2 to TRBJ2-3; 8 nucleotides agree with TRBD2. J gave up 1 base and V 6 bases, and 9 bases lay outside the gene matches. This CDR3 region has 16 residues. The germline CDR1 and CDR2 sequences are SNHLY and FYNNEI. CDR3 nucleotide sequence: TGTGCCAGCAGCCCGCGGACTAGCAGTCGCACAGATACGCAGTATTTT. It translates to CASSPRTSSRTDTQYF.

The rearrangement uses TRBV20-1 and TRBJ2-7; 9 bases map to TRBD1. In germline, CDR1 is DFQATT, CDR2 SNEGSKA (reference sequence). V shed 1 base, J shed 6 bases, and the junction held 7 bases outside the gene matches. This CDR3 region has 14 residues. Here the CDR3 DNA reads TGCAGTGCTAGAGCCTCACAGGGGGCAGGCGAGCAGTACTTC. Translated, it gives CSARASQGAGEQYF.

V gene TRBV28 combines with J gene TRBJ1-1; 11 bases match TRBD1. The V segment lost 6 bases and the J segment 1 base; nucleotides outside the gene matches: 7. In germline, CDR1 is MDHEN, CDR2 SYDVKM. The CDR3 is 16 residues long. Written as DNA, the CDR3 is TGTGCCAGCAGGGTCGCGGGACAGGGGGGGAACACTGAAGCTTTCTTT. This sequence encodes CASRVAGQGGNTEAFF.

The chain couples TRBV5-8 to TRBJ2-3; the match to TRBD1 covers 7 bases. V lost 3 bases and J lost 1; bases outside the gene matches: 5. This CDR3 has 15 amino acids. Germline values: CDR1 SGHTS, CDR2 YDEGEE. The DNA of the CDR3 is TGTGCCAGCAGCTCAGGACAGGCAGGCACAGATACGCAGTATTTT. This translates into CASSSGQAGTDTQYF.

The chain carries TRBV18 and TRBJ2-5, with 8 bases fitting TRBD2. This CDR3 has 13 amino acids. The V gene end was trimmed by 3 bases and the J gene end by 4 bases; junction bases not matched to a gene: 1. The V gene's germline CDR1 is KGHSH and CDR2 LQKENI. The CDR3 spells CASSPGLAETQYF. The CDR3, as DNA: TGTGCCAGCTCACCCGGACTAGCAGAGACCCAGTACTTC.

About this clonotype itself: Since a much larger clone is just one base distant, this may be a read error. The chain joins TRBV5-1 to TRBJ2-7; 12 bases match TRBD2. The germline V gene encodes CDR1 SGHRS and CDR2 YFSETQ. With V trimmed by 4 bases and J by 9 bases, 8 bases remained unmatched. The CDR3 loop spans 14 amino acids. The CDR3 region has the DNA TGCGCCAGCAGCCCCGGGACTAGCGGGCGGGGGCAGTACTTC. Encoded protein: CASSPGTSGRGQYF.

The chain is built from TRBV29-1 and TRBJ2-1, with a possible D match to TRBD1 (6 bases). Trimming removed 6 bases from V and 1 base from J, with 7 bases in between. The germline V gene has CDR1 SQVTM and CDR2 ANQGSEA. The CDR3 is made up of 12 amino acids. CDR3 region: CSVQGSYNEQFF. The DNA of the CDR3 is TGCAGCGTACAGGGTTCCTACAATGAGCAGTTCTTC.

This clonotype has a count of ten or more. This chain links TRBV5-1 with TRBJ2-2; TRBD1 or TRBD2 may be the D gene (5 bases each). V was clipped by 0 bases and J by 4 bases, with 10 bases between them. Germline V gives CDR1 SGHRS, CDR2 YFSETQ. The CDR3 covers 15 residues. CDR3 loop: CASSLAKGTTGELFF. The CDR3, as DNA: TGCGCCAGCAGCTTGGCGAAGGGGACCACCGGGGAGCTGTTTTTT.

This clonotype was found many times. This chain joins TRBV30 and TRBJ1-3, with a weak D call TRBD1 (5 bases). V was pared by 5 bases and J by 0 bases, with 11 bases between. Germline lookup yields CDR1 GTSNPN and CDR2 SVGIG (reference sequence). The CDR3 spans 14 residues. CDR3 sequence (DNA): TGTGCCTGGCGGGACTGGAGCTCTGGAAACACCATATATTTT. Protein product: CAWRDWSSGNTIYF.